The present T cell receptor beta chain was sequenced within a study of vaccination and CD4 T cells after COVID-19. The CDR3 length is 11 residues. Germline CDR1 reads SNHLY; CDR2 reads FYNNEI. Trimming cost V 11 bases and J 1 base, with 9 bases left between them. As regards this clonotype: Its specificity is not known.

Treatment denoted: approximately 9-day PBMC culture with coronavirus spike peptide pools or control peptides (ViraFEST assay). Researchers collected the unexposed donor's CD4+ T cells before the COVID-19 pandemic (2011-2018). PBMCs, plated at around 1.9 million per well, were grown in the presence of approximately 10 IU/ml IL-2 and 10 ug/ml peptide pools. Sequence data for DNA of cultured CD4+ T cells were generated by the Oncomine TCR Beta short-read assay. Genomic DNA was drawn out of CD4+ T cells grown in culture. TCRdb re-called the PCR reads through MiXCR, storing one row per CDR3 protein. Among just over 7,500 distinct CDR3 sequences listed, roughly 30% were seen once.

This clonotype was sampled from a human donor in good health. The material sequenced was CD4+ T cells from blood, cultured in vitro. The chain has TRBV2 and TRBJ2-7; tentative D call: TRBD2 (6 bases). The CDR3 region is CAGRLSYEQYF. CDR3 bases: TGTGCCGGGAGGCTATCCTACGAGCAGTACTTC.